The source of this T cell receptor (beta chain) is a study of cytomegalovirus exposure and HLA in healthy donors. Study information: Of all 400 or so donors who were genotyped, about 84% belonged to the Caucasian-associated ancestry cluster. General study findings and limits: Follow-up analysis found HLA locus-dependent TCR association rates, highest for DRB1 and lowest for HLA-C. Rarity held for most TCR sequences, but there were some public TCRs that occurred in many donors.

Germline V CDR1 and CDR2: LNHDA, SQIVND (reference sequence). V was clipped by 1 base and J by 4 bases, with 8 bases between them. This CDR3 comprises 14 residues. A word on this clone: Its specificity is unknown.

Primers included in the PCR were 60 Vbeta and 13 Jbeta primers. Assay: immunoSEQ multiplex PCR; the TCRdb copy retains only in-frame clones and omits some. In the table there are about 82,000 clones, around 82% of which are singletons. The rearrangement uses TRBV19 and TRBJ1-5; the D gene is possibly TRBD1 (6 bases). The receptor was isolated from a man aged 45 to 65 in good health and CMV-seronegative. Material for sequencing was PBMCs. CDR3 nucleotide sequence: TGTGCCAGTAGTATAGGGCAGGGGAATCAGCCCCAGCATTTT. As protein: CASSIGQGNQPQHF.